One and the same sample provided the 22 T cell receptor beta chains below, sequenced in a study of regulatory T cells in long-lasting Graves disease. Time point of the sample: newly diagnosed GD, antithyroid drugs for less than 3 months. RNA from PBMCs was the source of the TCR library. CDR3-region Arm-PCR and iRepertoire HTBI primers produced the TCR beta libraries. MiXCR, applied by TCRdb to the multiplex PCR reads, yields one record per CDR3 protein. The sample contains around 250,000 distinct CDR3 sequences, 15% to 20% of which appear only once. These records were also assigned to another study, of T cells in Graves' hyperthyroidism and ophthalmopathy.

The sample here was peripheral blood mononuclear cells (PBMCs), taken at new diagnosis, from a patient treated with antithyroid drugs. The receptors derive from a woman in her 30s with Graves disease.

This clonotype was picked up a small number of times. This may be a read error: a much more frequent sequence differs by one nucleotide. CDR3 sequence (DNA): TGTGCCACCAGCGCAGAAGGGTATCGGAGCACAGATACGCAGTATTTT. It yields the protein CATSAEGYRSTDTQYF. The gene calls are TRBV15 and TRBJ2-3; D is unclear. V lost 5 bases and J lost 0, with 15 bases in between. Germline V lookup: CDR1 LNHNV, CDR2 YYDKDF (reference sequence). The CDR3 spans 16 residues. The whole variable domain, remainder taken from reference TRBV15 and TRBJ2-3, is DAMVIQNPRYQVTQFGKPVTLSCSQTLNHNVMYWYQQKSSQAPKLLFHYYDKDFNNEADTPDNFQSRRPNTSFCFLDIRSPGLGDTAMYLCATSAEGYRSTDTQYFGPGTRLTVL.

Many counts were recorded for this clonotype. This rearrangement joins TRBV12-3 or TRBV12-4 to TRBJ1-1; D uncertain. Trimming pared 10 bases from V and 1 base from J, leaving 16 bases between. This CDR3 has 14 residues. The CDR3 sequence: CAIVISSPNTEAFF. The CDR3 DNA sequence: TGTGCCATCGTTATCTCCTCACCGAACACTGAAGCTTTCTTT.

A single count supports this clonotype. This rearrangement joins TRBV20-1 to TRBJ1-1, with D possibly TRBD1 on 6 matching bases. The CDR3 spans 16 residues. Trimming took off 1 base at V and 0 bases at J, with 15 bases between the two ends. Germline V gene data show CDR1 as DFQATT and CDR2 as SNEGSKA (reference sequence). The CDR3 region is CSARAYRDTMNTEAFF. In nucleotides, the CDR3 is TGCAGTGCTAGAGCCTACCGGGACACGATGAACACTGAAGCTTTCTTT.

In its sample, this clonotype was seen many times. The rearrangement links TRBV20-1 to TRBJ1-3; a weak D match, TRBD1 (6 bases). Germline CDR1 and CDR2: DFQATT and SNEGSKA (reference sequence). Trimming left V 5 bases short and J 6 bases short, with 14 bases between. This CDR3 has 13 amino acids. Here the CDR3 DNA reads TGCAGTGCTTCCGGACAGACCTCAAACACCATATATTTT. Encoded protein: CSASGQTSNTIYF.

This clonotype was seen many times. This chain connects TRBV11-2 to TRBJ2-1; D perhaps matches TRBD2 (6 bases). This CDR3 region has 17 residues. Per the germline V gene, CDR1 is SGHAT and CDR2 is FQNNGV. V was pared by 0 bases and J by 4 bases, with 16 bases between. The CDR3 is CASSLDAPRDLYNEQFF. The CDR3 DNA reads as TGTGCCAGCAGCTTAGATGCCCCCAGGGACTTATACAATGAGCAGTTCTTC.

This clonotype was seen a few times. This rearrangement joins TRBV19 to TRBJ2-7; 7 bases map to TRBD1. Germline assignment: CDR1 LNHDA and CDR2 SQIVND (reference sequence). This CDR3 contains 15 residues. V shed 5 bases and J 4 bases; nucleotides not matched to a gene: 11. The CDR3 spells CASSPRPGTVYEQYF. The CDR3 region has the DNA TGTGCCAGTAGTCCTCGTCCCGGGACAGTTTACGAGCAGTACTTC.

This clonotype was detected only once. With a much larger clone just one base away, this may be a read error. This chain's CDR3 is CASYEPGTGAYGQYF. The CDR3 DNA reads as TGTGCCAGCTACGAACCCGGGACAGGGGCCTACGGGCAGTACTTC. The chain uses TRBV7-9 and TRBJ2-7; TRBD1 aligns across 10 bases. The V gene's germline CDR1 is SEHNR and CDR2 FQNEAQ (reference sequence). CDR3 size: 15 residues.

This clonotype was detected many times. CDR3: CSARHQRWLAGTNTGELFF. For the CDR3, the DNA is TGCAGTGCTAGACACCAGAGGTGGCTAGCGGGGACAAACACCGGGGAGCTGTTTTTT. The chain links TRBV20-1 to TRBJ2-2; 9 bases align to TRBD2. This CDR3 region has 19 residues. Germline V lookup: CDR1 DFQATT, CDR2 SNEGSKA (reference sequence). Trimming at V came to 2 bases and at J to 2 bases, leaving 15 bases not matched to a gene.

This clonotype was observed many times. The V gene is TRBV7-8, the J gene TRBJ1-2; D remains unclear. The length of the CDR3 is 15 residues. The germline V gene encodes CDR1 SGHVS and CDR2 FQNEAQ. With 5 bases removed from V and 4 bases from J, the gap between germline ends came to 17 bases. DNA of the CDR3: TGTGCCAGCAGCACGCTAGACACGGGTCCCTATGGCTACACCTTC. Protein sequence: CASSTLDTGPYGYTF.

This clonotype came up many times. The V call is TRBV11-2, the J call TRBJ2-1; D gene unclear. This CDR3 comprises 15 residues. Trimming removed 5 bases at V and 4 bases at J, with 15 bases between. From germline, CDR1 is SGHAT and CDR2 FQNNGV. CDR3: CASSAFAGDYNEQFF. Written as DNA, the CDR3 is TGTGCCAGCAGCGCCTTTGCCGGCGATTACAATGAGCAGTTCTTC.

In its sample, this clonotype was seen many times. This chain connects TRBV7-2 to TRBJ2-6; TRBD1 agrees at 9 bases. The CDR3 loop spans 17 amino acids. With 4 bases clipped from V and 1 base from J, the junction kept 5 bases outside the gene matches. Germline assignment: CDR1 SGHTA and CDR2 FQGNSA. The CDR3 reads CASSSTGGLSGANVLTF. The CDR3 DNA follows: TGTGCCAGCAGCTCGACAGGGGGACTATCTGGGGCCAACGTCCTGACTTTC.

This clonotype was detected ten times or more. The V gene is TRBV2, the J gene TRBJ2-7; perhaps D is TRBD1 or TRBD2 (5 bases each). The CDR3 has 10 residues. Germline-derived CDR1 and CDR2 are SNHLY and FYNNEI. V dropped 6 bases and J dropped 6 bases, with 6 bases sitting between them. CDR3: CASRGPEQYF. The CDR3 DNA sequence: TGTGCCAGCAGGGGACCCGAGCAGTACTTC.

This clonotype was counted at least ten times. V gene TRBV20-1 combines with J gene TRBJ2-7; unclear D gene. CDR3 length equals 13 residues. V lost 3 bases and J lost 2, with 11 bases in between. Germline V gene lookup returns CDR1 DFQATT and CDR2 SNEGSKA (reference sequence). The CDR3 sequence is CSARPGSPYEQYF. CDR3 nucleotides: TGCAGTGCTAGGCCCGGGTCCCCCTACGAGCAGTACTTC.

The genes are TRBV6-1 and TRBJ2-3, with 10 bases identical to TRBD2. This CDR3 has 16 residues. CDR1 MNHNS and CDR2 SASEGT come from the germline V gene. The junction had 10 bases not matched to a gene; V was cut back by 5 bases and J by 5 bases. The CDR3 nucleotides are TGTGCCAGCAGTCTAGCGGGGGCCCTGTTAATAGATACGCAGTATTTT. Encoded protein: CASSLAGALLIDTQYF.

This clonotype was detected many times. The CDR3 reads CASSLRGPYEQYF. CDR3 coding DNA: TGTGCCAGCAGTTTAAGGGGGCCCTACGAGCAGTACTTC. The chain combines TRBV12-3 or TRBV12-4 with TRBJ2-7; 7 positions match TRBD1. The CDR3 has 13 residues. Trimming removed 2 bases from V and 2 bases from J; junction bases left unmatched: 0.

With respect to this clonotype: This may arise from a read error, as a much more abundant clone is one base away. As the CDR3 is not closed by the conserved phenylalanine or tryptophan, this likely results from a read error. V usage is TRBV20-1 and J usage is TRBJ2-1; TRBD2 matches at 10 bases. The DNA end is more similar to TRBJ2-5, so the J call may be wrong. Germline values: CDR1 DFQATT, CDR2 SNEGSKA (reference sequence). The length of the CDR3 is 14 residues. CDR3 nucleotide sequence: TGCAGTGCTAGGGTTAGCGGGGGGCAAGAGACCCAGTACGTC. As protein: CSARVSGGQETQYV.

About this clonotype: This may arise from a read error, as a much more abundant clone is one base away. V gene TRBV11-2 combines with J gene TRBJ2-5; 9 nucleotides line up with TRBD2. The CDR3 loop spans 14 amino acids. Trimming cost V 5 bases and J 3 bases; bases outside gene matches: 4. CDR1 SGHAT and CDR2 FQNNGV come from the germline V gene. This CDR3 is CASSRAGGEETQYF. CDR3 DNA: TGTGCCAGCAGCCGAGCGGGGGGCGAAGAGACCCAGTACTTC.

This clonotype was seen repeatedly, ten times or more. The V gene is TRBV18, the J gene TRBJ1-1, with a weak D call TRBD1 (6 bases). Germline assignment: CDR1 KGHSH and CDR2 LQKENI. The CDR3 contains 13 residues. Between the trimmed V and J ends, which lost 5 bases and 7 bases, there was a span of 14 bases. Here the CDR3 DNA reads TGTGCCAGCTCAGTACCAGGGGATCATGAAGCTTTCTTT. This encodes CASSVPGDHEAFF. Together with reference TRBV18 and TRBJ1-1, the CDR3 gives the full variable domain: NAGVMQNPRHLVRRRGQEARLRCSPMKGHSHVYWYRQLPEEGLKFMVYLQKENIIDESGMPKERFSAEFPKEGPSILRIQQVVRGDSAAYFCASSVPGDHEAFFGQGTRLTVV.

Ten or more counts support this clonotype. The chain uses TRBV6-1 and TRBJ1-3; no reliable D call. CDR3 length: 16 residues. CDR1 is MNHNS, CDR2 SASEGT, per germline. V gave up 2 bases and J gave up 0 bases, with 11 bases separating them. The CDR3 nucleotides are TGTGCCAGCAGTGAATTTGACGTAAGCTCTGGAAACACCATATATTTT. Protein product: CASSEFDVSSGNTIYF.

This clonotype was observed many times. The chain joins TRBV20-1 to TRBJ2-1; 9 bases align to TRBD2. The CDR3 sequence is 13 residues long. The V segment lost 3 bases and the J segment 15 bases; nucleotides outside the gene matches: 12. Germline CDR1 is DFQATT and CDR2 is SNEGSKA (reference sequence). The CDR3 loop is CSARPLAGYTLFF. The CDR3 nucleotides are TGCAGTGCTAGGCCCCTAGCGGGATATACGTTGTTCTTC.

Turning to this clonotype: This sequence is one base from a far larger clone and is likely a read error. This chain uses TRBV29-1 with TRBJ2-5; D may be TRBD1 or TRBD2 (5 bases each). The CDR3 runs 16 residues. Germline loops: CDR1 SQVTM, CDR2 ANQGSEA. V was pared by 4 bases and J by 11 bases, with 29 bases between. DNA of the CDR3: TGCAGCGTTGGGGGGACGCTCGTAAGTTCCTACAATGAGCAGTACTTC. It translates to CSVGGTLVSSYNEQYF. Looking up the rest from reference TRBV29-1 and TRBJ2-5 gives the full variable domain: SAVISQKPSRDICQRGTSLTIQCQVDSQVTMMFWYRQQPGQSLTLIATANQGSEATYESGFVIDKFPISRPNLTFSTLTVSNMSPEDSSIYLCSVGGTLVSSYNEQYFGPGTRLLVL.

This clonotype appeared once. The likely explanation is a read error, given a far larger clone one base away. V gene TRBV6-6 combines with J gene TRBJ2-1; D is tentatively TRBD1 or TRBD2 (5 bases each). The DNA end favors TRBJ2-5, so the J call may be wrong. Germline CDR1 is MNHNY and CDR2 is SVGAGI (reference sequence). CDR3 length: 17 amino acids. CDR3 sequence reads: CDSSYSPGLQREETQYF. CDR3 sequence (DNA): TGTGACAGCAGTTACTCGCCAGGGCTACAGAGGGAAGAGACCCAGTACTTC.